This T cell receptor beta chain comes out of a study of cytotoxic CD8 clonotypes in ibrutinib-treated CLL. With sequencing, the targeted depth ranged from 1 in 200,000 to 1 in 1 million T cells. The protocol was immunoSEQ multiplex PCR, while the TCRdb copy is restricted to in-frame clones and leaves out a portion. The table lists a few hundred thousand clones, around four fifths of them singletons. V shed 1 base and J shed 3 bases, with 4 bases lying between them. The CDR3 has 11 residues. CDR1 is DFQATT, CDR2 SNEGSKA, per germline (reference sequence). The material sequenced was PBMCs, taken before ibrutinib treatment. The V call is TRBV20-1, the J call TRBJ2-7; no reliable D call. The clonotype comes from a human donor with chronic lymphocytic leukemia. The CDR3 protein is CSARGSYEQYF. The CDR3, as DNA: TGCAGTGCTAGAGGCAGCTACGAGCAGTACTTC.